The rows below give T cell receptor beta chains drawn from one sample of a study of Graves' ophthalmopathy and Graves' hyperthyroidism. TCRdb itself ran the multiplex PCR reads through MiXCR, one entry per CDR3 protein. Here the sample spans roughly 160,000 distinct CDR3 sequences, over 35% being singletons. Sequenced input: peripheral blood. These receptors were taken from a woman between 40 and 50 years old with Graves' ophthalmopathy. The CDR3 runs from the conserved cysteine through the conserved F or W. A D gene is named only where the DNA matches it firmly. Only part of the rows carry a size: once, few, many, or a class if the clone is expanded.

d_call	j_call	clone_size	v_call	cdr3_aa	cdr3_nt
TRBD2	TRBJ2-5	NA	TRBV24-1	CATSASLAGVRETQYF	TGTGCCACCAGTGCATCCCTAGCGGGAGTACGGGAGACCCAGTACTTC
TRBD1	TRBJ1-2	many	TRBV20-1	CSAQQGAVEGGYTF	TGCAGTGCTCAACAGGGGGCCGTAGAAGGTGGCTACACCTTC
TRBD2	TRBJ2-7	NA	TRBV27	CASSLGLAETYEQYF	TGTGCCAGCAGTTTAGGACTAGCGGAGACCTACGAGCAGTACTTC
TRBD1	TRBJ1-6	many	TRBV2	CASRGQGPNSPLHF	TGTGCCAGCAGAGGACAGGGGCCTAATTCACCCCTCCACTTT
NA	TRBJ1-2	NA	TRBV2	CASQYGLSYGYTF	TGTGCCAGCCAATACGGACTGAGCTATGGCTACACCTTC
NA	TRBJ2-7	NA	TRBV6-1	CASSPQVRGYEQYF	TGTGCCAGCAGCCCCCAAGTGAGGGGCTACGAGCAGTACTTC
NA	TRBJ2-7	many	TRBV6-2/TRBV6-3	CASSYERVSYEQYF	TGTGCCAGCAGTTACGAAAGGGTCTCCTACGAGCAGTACTTC
TRBD1	TRBJ2-7	NA	TRBV7-2	CASSLYPDRDGEQYF	TGTGCCAGCAGTTTGTATCCGGACAGGGATGGCGAGCAGTACTTC
TRBD2	TRBJ2-7	NA	TRBV7-2	CASSVTSGETYEQYF	TGTGCCAGCAGCGTCACTAGCGGGGAAACTTACGAGCAGTACTTC
NA	TRBJ1-5	NA	TRBV12-3/TRBV12-4	CASRVGVSNQPQHF	TGTGCCAGCAGAGTCGGGGTAAGCAATCAGCCCCAGCATTTT
TRBD2	TRBJ2-5	NA	TRBV7-2	CASSMIRTSGEETQYF	TGTGCCAGCAGCATGATCCGGACTAGCGGGGAAGAGACCCAGTACTTC
NA	TRBJ1-2	many	TRBV20-1	CSARGGQVEGGYTF	TGCAGTGCTAGAGGAGGGCAGGTGGAGGGTGGCTACACCTTC
NA	TRBJ2-7	NA	TRBV12-5	CASGVVGGHPSYEQYF	TGTGCTAGTGGGGTGGTCGGTGGACACCCTTCCTACGAGCAGTACTTC
NA	TRBJ1-1	few	TRBV6-5	CASSYLGQSEAFF	TGTGCCAGCAGTTACTTGGGGCAGTCCGAAGCTTTCTTT
NA	TRBJ1-1	many	TRBV7-9	CASSPETRIEAFF	TGTGCCAGCAGCCCAGAAACCAGGATTGAAGCTTTCTTT
NA	TRBJ1-2	once	TRBV18	CASSPLPGSGYGYTF	TGTGCCAGCTCACCACTTCCAGGGTCGGGCTATGGCTACACCTTC
TRBD1	TRBJ1-2	many	TRBV6-5	CASSYNRQGGADGYTF	TGTGCCAGCAGTTACAACAGACAGGGGGGCGCCGATGGCTACACCTTC
NA	TRBJ1-3	NA	TRBV19	CASRPNSGNTIYF	TGTGCCAGTCGGCCTAACTCTGGAAACACCATATATTTT
NA	TRBJ1-2	many	TRBV14	CASSQGPKLTGNYGYTF	TGTGCCAGCAGCCAAGGTCCAAAACTGACAGGAAACTATGGCTACACCTTC
TRBD1	TRBJ1-3	NA	TRBV6-1	CASSTGTDGNTIYF	TGTGCCAGCAGTACCGGGACAGATGGAAACACCATATATTTT
NA	TRBJ1-1	many	TRBV28	CASSMTGFNTEAFF	TGTGCCAGCAGTATGACAGGATTTAACACTGAAGCTTTCTTT
TRBD2	TRBJ2-7	many	TRBV27	CASQEIAGDYEQYF	TGTGCGAGCCAGGAGATAGCGGGGGACTACGAGCAGTACTTC
TRBD1	TRBJ1-2	NA	TRBV28	CASRATGQALGYTF	TGTGCCAGCAGGGCAACGGGACAGGCCCTTGGCTACACCTTC
NA	TRBJ1-1	many	TRBV5-5	CASSLPGSFEAFF	TGTGCCAGCAGCTTGCCAGGGAGTTTTGAAGCTTTCTTT
NA	TRBJ2-5	many	TRBV12-3/TRBV12-4	CASTKGLAGVETQYF	TGTGCCAGCACCAAGGGGCTAGCTGGGGTGGAGACCCAGTACTTC
TRBD2	TRBJ2-7	NA	TRBV6-1	CASRIDGLAGSYEQYF	TGTGCCAGCAGAATCGACGGACTAGCGGGTTCCTACGAGCAGTACTTC
NA	TRBJ1-1	many	TRBV12-3/TRBV12-4	CASSFGGGTEAFF	TGTGCCAGCAGTTTTGGTGGGGGAACTGAAGCTTTCTTT
NA	TRBJ1-2	NA	TRBV28	CASTGTALYKGYTF	TGTGCCAGCACAGGGACGGCACTTTATAAAGGCTACACCTTC
NA	TRBJ2-2	many	TRBV7-2	CASRYSEELFF	TGTGCCAGCAGATATAGCGAGGAGCTGTTTTTT
TRBD2	TRBJ2-5	NA	TRBV6-1	CASGGTSAIQETQYF	TGTGCCAGCGGGGGGACTAGCGCAATCCAAGAGACCCAGTACTTC
NA	TRBJ2-5	NA	TRBV30	CAWSGRETQYF	TGTGCCTGGAGTGGCAGAGAGACCCAGTACTTC
NA	TRBJ2-7	many	TRBV29-1	CSVAQFSYEQYF	TGCAGCGTTGCACAGTTTTCCTACGAGCAGTACTTC
NA	TRBJ1-2	few	TRBV6-1	CASSPGDGYTF	TGTGCCAGCAGTCCCGGGGACGGCTACACCTTC